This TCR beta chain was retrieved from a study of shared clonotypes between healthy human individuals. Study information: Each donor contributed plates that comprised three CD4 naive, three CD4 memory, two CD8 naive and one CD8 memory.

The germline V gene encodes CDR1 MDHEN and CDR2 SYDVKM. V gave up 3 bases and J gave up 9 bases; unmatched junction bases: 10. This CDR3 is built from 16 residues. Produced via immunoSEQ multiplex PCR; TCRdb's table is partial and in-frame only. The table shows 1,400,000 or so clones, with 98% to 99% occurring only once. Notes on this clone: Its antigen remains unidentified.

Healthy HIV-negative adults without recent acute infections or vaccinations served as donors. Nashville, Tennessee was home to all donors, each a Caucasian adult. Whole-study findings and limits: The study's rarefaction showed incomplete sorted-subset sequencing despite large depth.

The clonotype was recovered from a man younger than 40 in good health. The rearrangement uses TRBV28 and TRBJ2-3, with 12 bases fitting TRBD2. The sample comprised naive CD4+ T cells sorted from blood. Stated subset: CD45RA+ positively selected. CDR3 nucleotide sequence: TGTGCCAGCAGTTTTCCTAGCGGGAGGGCAGGGGGAACGCAGTATTTT. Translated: CASSFPSGRAGGTQYF.